The 31 T cell receptor beta chains given below trace back to one sample, sequenced in a study of technical replicates of blood from a handful of donors listed by TCRdb under 2017. The method behind the library was the immunoSEQ multiplex PCR assay. The table comes from immuneACCESS by way of TCRdb, which keeps in-frame sequences with V and J called. Part of the clones is missing from these tables; in studies checked, under half for an unresolved V gene and the rest for unknown reasons. This sample gives about 88,000 clones in total; around 94% of them show up just once. In total, the top ten clones hold 0.25% of the sample. Sequenced sample: T cells isolated from PBMCs. The origin of the receptors is a human donor in good health.

The J gene is TRBJ2-4, the V gene TRBV2; D is uncertain. The CDR3 has 15 amino acids. V shed 1 base and J shed 6 bases, with 13 bases lying between them. The V gene's germline CDR1 is SNHLY and CDR2 FYNNEI. The CDR3 DNA reads as TGTGCCAGCAGTGAAGGGTCCCACTCCCTAAACATTCAGTACTTC. Encoded protein: CASSEGSHSLNIQYF.

On this clone itself: Germline and junction disagree at one end, which may indicate a read error. Other DNA variants within this sample encode the same CDR3. V and J are TRBV19 and TRBJ2-7, with D perhaps TRBD1 (5 bases). The CDR3 covers 13 residues. Germline CDR1 is LNHDA and CDR2 is SQIVND (reference sequence). CDR3 DNA sequence: TGTGCCAGTAGCATAGGACAAGCCTACGAGCAGTACTTC. Translation gives CASSIGQAYEQYF.

This chain joins TRBV5-5 and TRBJ1-1; the D gene is possibly TRBD1 (5 bases). This CDR3 is 15 amino acids long. Trimming left V 0 bases short and J 7 bases short, with 16 bases between. Germline V CDR1 and CDR2: SGHKS, YYEKEE (reference sequence). The CDR3 DNA reads TGTGCCAGCAGCTTGGACTTCCCGGGACTGAGTGAAGCTTTCTTT. The encoded protein is CASSLDFPGLSEAFF.

The DNA of the CDR3 is TGTGCCAGCAGACCAACCGGGAACTACGAGCAGTACTTC. It translates to CASRPTGNYEQYF. The V and J genes are TRBV7-2 and TRBJ2-7, with D tentatively TRBD2 (5 bases). The ends were cut back, 6 bases at V and 3 bases at J, with 12 bases in the middle. The CDR3 is 13 amino acids. The germline gives CDR1 SGHTA, CDR2 FQGNSA.

The rearrangement uses TRBV5-4 and TRBJ2-7, with TRBD1 identical over 9 bases. CDR3 length equals 14 residues. V was pared by 4 bases and J by 5 bases, with 7 bases of the junction left unmatched. Looked up from germline, CDR1 is SGHNT and CDR2 is YYREEE (reference sequence). CDR3 bases: TGTGCCAGCAGCGCCAAGGACAGGGGCGACGAGCAGTACTTC. Protein product: CASSAKDRGDEQYF.

This clone was observed a handful of times. The J gene is TRBJ1-1, the V gene TRBV9; no clear D. CDR1 and CDR2 (germline): SGDLS, YYNGEE. This CDR3 is 12 amino acids long. V shed 4 bases and J shed 3 bases, with 7 bases lying between them. The CDR3 reads CASSHEDTEAFF. The CDR3, as DNA: TGTGCCAGCAGCCACGAGGACACTGAAGCTTTCTTT.

The J gene is TRBJ2-5, the V gene TRBV7-5; the D call of TRBD1 is as the table states it, not checked on the DNA. TRBV7-5 is a listed pseudogene. The CDR3 totals 15 residues. DNA for the CDR3: TGTGTCAGAGGGATTCATCGGACAGGTCAAGAGACCCAGTACTTC. This sequence encodes CVRGIHRTGQETQYF.

This clone was observed a handful of times. V usage is TRBV7-8 and J usage is TRBJ1-2, with D unresolved. Germline V CDR1 and CDR2: SGHVS, FQNEAQ. CDR3 length: 14 residues. V lost 4 bases and J 4 bases, leaving 13 bases between the germline ends. CDR3 bases: TGTGCCAGCAGCTCGGGAGGAGCCTTCTATGGCTACACCTTC. It codes for CASSSGGAFYGYTF.

This clone has a single count. The chain uses TRBV6-5 and TRBJ2-1, with D possibly matching TRBD1 (6 bases). V was shortened by 0 bases and J by 9 bases, with 12 bases between the two germline ends. Looked up from germline, CDR1 is MNHEY and CDR2 is SVGAGI. This CDR3 comprises 14 residues. The CDR3 loop is CASSYSGQGSEQFF. DNA for the CDR3: TGTGCCAGCAGTTACTCGGGACAAGGGTCTGAGCAGTTCTTC.

V and J are TRBV5-1 and TRBJ2-7, with D perhaps TRBD1 (5 bases). The length of the CDR3 is 14 residues. Germline values: CDR1 SGHRS, CDR2 YFSETQ. Trimming removed 2 bases from V and 0 bases from J, with 9 bases in between. CDR3 coding DNA: TGCGCCAGCAGCTTATCGACAGACTCCTACGAGCAGTACTTC. It specifies CASSLSTDSYEQYF.

The gene calls are TRBV13 and TRBJ2-3; 7 bases map to TRBD2. CDR3 size: 18 residues. With V trimmed by 4 bases and J by 4 bases, 17 bases remained unmatched. Germline values: CDR1 PRHDT, CDR2 FYEKMQ (reference sequence). The CDR3 nucleotides read TGTGCCAGCAGCTCATTATATCATCTGGGGGGGACCGCAGATACGCAGTATTTT. This gives the protein CASSSLYHLGGTADTQYF.

J is TRBJ2-1 and V is TRBV30, with TRBD2 matching over 10 bases. CDR3 length: 14 amino acids. Germline V gene lookup returns CDR1 GTSNPN and CDR2 SVGIG (reference sequence). V gave up 5 bases and J gave up 7 bases; unmatched junction bases: 8. The DNA for the CDR3 is TGTGCCTGGCGTCGTAGCGGGGGGCCTAATGAGCAGTTCTTC. The encoded protein is CAWRRSGGPNEQFF.

V usage is TRBV5-1 and J usage is TRBJ1-6; D is ambiguous. The CDR3 is 17 amino acids. The V and J ends lost 4 bases and 6 bases respectively, with 20 bases between them. Germline V gene sequence: CDR1 SGHRS, CDR2 YFSETQ. CDR3: CASSRWTISSLNSPLHF. CDR3 nucleotides: TGCGCCAGCAGCCGTTGGACTATTTCTAGCCTTAATTCACCCCTCCACTTT.

The count of this clone is one. One end of the junction fails to match germline, which may point to a read error. The gene calls are TRBV7-7 and TRBJ2-2; TRBD1 aligns across 7 bases. The CDR3 is 13 amino acids. In germline, CDR1 is SSHAT, CDR2 FNYEAQ (reference sequence). The CDR3: CASSWSTGKELFF. DNA of the CDR3: TGTGCTAGCAGCTGGTCGACAGGGAAGGAGCTGTTTTTT.

The genes are TRBV6-5 and TRBJ2-1, with D possibly being TRBD1 (6 bases). Germline lookup yields CDR1 MNHEY and CDR2 SVGAGI. The CDR3 covers 14 residues. Trimming stripped 4 bases from V and 8 bases from J, with 15 bases between. The CDR3 DNA sequence: TGTGCCAGCAGTTCAAACAGGGCTGTCGATGAGCAGTTCTTC. It translates to CASSSNRAVDEQFF.

The V call is TRBV9, the J call TRBJ2-3; the D is unclear. Trimming left V 1 base short and J 3 bases short, with 12 bases between. Germline assignment: CDR1 SGDLS and CDR2 YYNGEE. The CDR3 contains 15 residues. Written as DNA, the CDR3 is TGTGCCAGCAGCGTAAGCGATTTTCGGACAGATACGCAGTATTTT. Encoded protein: CASSVSDFRTDTQYF.

The chain is built from TRBV18 and TRBJ2-3, with TRBD2 identical over 7 bases. The CDR3 extends over 13 amino acids. From germline, CDR1 is KGHSH and CDR2 LQKENI. The CDR3 DNA reads as TGTGGTTCCAGCGGGAACCCCACAGATACGCAGTATTTT. Its translation: CGSSGNPTDTQYF.

V and J are TRBV28 and TRBJ2-1; D is unclear. Trimming shortened V by 5 bases and J by 6 bases, and 8 bases separated the two germline ends. The germline CDR1 and CDR2 sequences are MDHEN and SYDVKM. There are 12 residues in the CDR3. The CDR3 loop reads CASSPTINEQFF. DNA of the CDR3: TGTGCCAGCAGTCCCACAATCAATGAGCAGTTCTTC.

The CDR3 DNA reads as TGTGCCAGCAAAATAGCGGTACCCTACAATGAGCAGTTCTTC. It specifies CASKIAVPYNEQFF. The J gene is TRBJ2-1, the V gene TRBV27; the D gene is possibly TRBD2 (6 bases). V was clipped by 7 bases and J by 2 bases, with 12 bases between them. This CDR3 contains 14 residues. Germline values: CDR1 MNHEY, CDR2 SMNVEV (reference sequence).

Comment on this clone: Other DNA sequences within the sample encode an identical CDR3. The chain combines TRBV5-1 with TRBJ1-1, with D possibly matching TRBD1 (6 bases). V was trimmed by 0 bases and J by 4 bases, leaving 7 bases between them. The CDR3 is 13 residues long. Germline V gene data show CDR1 as SGHRS and CDR2 as YFSETQ. The CDR3 loop reads CASSLGGGTEAFF. CDR3 nucleotide sequence: TGCGCCAGCAGCTTGGGAGGGGGCACTGAAGCTTTCTTT.

This sequence joins TRBV5-4 and TRBJ2-7; 8 bases line up with TRBD1. CDR3 length: 14 residues. The ends lost 5 bases at V and 6 bases at J; junction bases unmatched: 10. The germline gives CDR1 SGHNT, CDR2 YYREEE (reference sequence). The CDR3 protein is CASSLGQGTVEQYF. Here the CDR3 DNA reads TGTGCCAGCAGTTTAGGACAGGGTACTGTCGAGCAGTACTTC.

The genes are TRBV6-4 and TRBJ2-7; tentatively, D is TRBD2 (8 bases). Germline V gives CDR1 MRHNA, CDR2 SNTAGT. The CDR3 contains 16 residues. V gave up 10 bases and J gave up 1 base, with 23 bases separating them. The CDR3 DNA reads TGTGCCATCCGGGAGGGTGGGACAGCGATATCCTACGAGCAGTACTTC. This encodes CAIREGGTAISYEQYF.

The V gene is TRBV2, the J gene TRBJ1-2, with 8 positions matching TRBD1. The CDR3 runs 16 residues. Germline V gene lookup returns CDR1 SNHLY and CDR2 FYNNEI. Trimming removed 6 bases from V and 7 bases from J; junction bases left unmatched: 16. In DNA, the CDR3 is TGTGCCAGCAGGGCGGGACAGGTAGCTTTTTTTGGTGGCTACACCTTC. It translates to CASRAGQVAFFGGYTF.

The rearrangement links TRBV19 to TRBJ2-7; a weak D match, TRBD2 (6 bases). CDR3 size: 14 residues. The germline V and J ends were trimmed by 1 base and 6 bases, with 13 bases remaining between them. In germline, CDR1 is LNHDA, CDR2 SQIVND (reference sequence). CDR3 nucleotide sequence: TGTGCCAGTAGTATAGGGGCGGGATTTCGCGAGCAGTACTTC. This sequence encodes CASSIGAGFREQYF.

This sequence joins TRBV9 and TRBJ2-1, with 8 bases fitting TRBD2. Trimming removed 3 bases from V and 3 bases from J; junction bases left unmatched: 5. CDR3 length: 15 amino acids. Germline CDR1 is SGDLS and CDR2 is YYNGEE. CDR3 DNA: TGTGCCAGCAGCGCCGTAGCGGGATTCTACAATGAGCAGTTCTTC. Protein product: CASSAVAGFYNEQFF.

This chain uses TRBV9 with TRBJ2-1; D is ambiguous. The germline V gene has CDR1 SGDLS and CDR2 YYNGEE. The CDR3 is made up of 15 amino acids. The V end lost 0 bases, the J end lost 2 bases, and 9 bases lay between the germline ends. The CDR3 DNA is TGTGCCAGCAGCGTAGCTCTGGCGGCCTACAATGAGCAGTTCTTC. Protein product: CASSVALAAYNEQFF.

The chain carries TRBV5-1 and TRBJ1-4; D call uncertain. V was trimmed by 4 bases and J by 8 bases, leaving 15 bases between them. The CDR3 covers 14 residues. From germline, CDR1 is SGHRS and CDR2 YFSETQ. CDR3 protein: CASSPGRTGEKLFF. CDR3 in DNA: TGCGCCAGCAGCCCAGGTCGAACTGGGGAAAAACTGTTTTTT.

J is TRBJ2-3 and V is TRBV18; D gene uncertain. V was cut by 2 bases and J by 1 base, with 10 bases left in between. Germline V gives CDR1 KGHSH, CDR2 LQKENI. The CDR3 runs 15 residues. The CDR3 loop reads CASSPDGVGTDTQYF. The CDR3 coding sequence is TGTGCCAGCTCACCAGATGGAGTCGGCACAGATACGCAGTATTTT.

The rearrangement uses TRBV2 and TRBJ2-7; D is ambiguous. This CDR3 spans 10 amino acids. CDR1 SNHLY and CDR2 FYNNEI come from the germline V gene. V gave up 5 bases and J gave up 4 bases, with 3 bases separating them. CDR3: CASSTYEQYF. For the CDR3, the DNA is TGTGCCAGCAGTACTTACGAGCAGTACTTC. Filled out from reference TRBV2 and TRBJ2-7, the complete variable domain reads EPEVTQTPSHQVTQMGQEVILRCVPISNHLYFYWYRQILGQKVEFLVSFYNNEISEKSEIFDDQFSVERPDGSNFTLKIRSTKLEDSAMYFCASSTYEQYFGPGTRLTVT.

This clone appeared a single time. The chain joins TRBV7-2 to TRBJ1-2; the D gene is possibly TRBD1 (5 bases). V lost 4 bases to trimming and J lost 4 bases, with 13 bases between them. The CDR3 is 14 amino acids. CDR1 and CDR2 (germline): SGHTA, FQGNSA. CDR3 nucleotide sequence: TGTGCCAGCAGCTCGCAAGGGGAGGGCTATGGCTACACCTTC. Residues: CASSSQGEGYGYTF. The full variable domain, with the rest looked up from reference TRBV7-2 and TRBJ1-2, is GAGVSQSPSNKVTEKGKDVELRCDPISGHTALYWYRQSLGQGLEFLIYFQGNSAPDKSGLPSDRFSAERTGGSVSTLTIQRTQQEDSAVYLCASSSQGEGYGYTFGSGTRLTVV.

This rearrangement joins TRBV5-1 to TRBJ2-7, with D possibly TRBD1 on 6 matching bases. V was clipped by 4 bases and J by 2 bases, with 13 bases between them. The CDR3 spans 14 residues. Germline CDR1 SGHRS, CDR2 YFSETQ. The CDR3 sequence: CASSVAGVTYEQYF. Here the CDR3 DNA reads TGCGCCAGCAGCGTCGCAGGGGTCACCTACGAGCAGTACTTC.